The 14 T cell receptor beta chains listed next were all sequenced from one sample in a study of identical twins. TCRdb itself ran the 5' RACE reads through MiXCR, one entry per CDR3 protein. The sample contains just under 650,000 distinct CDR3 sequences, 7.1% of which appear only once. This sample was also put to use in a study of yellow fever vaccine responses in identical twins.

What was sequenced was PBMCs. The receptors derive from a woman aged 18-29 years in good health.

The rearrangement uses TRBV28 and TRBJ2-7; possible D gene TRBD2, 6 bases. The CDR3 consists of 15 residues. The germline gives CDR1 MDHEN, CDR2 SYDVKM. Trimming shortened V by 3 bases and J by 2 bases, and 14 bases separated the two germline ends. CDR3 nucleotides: TGTGCCAGCAGTTTTGGACGGGAGTCCACCTACGAGCAGTACTTC. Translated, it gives CASSFGRESTYEQYF.

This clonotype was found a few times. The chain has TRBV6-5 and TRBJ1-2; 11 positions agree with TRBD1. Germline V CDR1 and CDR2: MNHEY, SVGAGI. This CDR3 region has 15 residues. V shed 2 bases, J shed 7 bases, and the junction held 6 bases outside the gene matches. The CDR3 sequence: CASSYLGQGVGGYTF. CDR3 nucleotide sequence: TGTGCCAGCAGTTACCTGGGACAGGGGGTGGGTGGCTACACCTTC.

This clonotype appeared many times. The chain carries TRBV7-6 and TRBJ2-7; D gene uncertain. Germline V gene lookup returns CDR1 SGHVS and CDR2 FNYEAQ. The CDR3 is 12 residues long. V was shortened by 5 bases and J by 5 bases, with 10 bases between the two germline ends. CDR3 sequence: CASSPNGNEQYF. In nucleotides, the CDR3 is TGTGCCAGCAGCCCGAATGGTAACGAGCAGTACTTC.

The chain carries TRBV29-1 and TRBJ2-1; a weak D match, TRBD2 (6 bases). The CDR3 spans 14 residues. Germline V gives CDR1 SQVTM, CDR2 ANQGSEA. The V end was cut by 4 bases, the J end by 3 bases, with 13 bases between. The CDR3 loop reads CSVVGGNRYNEQFF. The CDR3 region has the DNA TGCAGCGTTGTGGGAGGTAACCGCTACAATGAGCAGTTCTTC.

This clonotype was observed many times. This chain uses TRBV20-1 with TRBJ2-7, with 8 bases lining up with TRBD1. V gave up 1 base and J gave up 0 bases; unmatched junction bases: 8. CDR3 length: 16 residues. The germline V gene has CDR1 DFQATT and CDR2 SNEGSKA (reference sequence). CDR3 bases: TGCAGTGCTAGAGCCCGACGACAGGGGCTCTCCTACGAGCAGTACTTC. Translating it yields CSARARRQGLSYEQYF.

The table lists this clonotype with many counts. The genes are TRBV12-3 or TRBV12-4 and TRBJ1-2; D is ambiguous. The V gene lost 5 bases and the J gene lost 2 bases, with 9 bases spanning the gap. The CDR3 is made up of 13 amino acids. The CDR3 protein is CASSADGNYGYTF. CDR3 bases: TGTGCCAGCAGTGCGGACGGGAACTATGGCTACACCTTC.

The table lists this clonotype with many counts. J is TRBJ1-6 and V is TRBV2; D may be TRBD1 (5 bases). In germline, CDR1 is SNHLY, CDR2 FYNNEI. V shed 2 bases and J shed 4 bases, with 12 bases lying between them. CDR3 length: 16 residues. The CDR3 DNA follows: TGTGCCAGCAGTGAACTGGGGGGTGAATATAATTCACCCCTCCACTTT. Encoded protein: CASSELGGEYNSPLHF.

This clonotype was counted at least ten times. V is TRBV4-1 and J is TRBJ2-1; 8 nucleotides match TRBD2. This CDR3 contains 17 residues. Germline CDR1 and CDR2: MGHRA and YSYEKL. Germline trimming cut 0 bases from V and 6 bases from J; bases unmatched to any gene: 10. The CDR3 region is CASSQEKSGRSGNEQFF. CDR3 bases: TGCGCCAGCAGCCAAGAGAAAAGCGGGAGAAGCGGCAATGAGCAGTTCTTC.

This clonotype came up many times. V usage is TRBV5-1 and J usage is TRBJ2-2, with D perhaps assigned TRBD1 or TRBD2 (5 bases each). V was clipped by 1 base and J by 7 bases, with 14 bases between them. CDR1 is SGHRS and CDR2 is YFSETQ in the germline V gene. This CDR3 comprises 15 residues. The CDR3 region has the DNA TGCGCCAGCAGCTTGATGGGGGAGAATGGCGGGGAGCTGTTTTTT. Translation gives CASSLMGENGGELFF.

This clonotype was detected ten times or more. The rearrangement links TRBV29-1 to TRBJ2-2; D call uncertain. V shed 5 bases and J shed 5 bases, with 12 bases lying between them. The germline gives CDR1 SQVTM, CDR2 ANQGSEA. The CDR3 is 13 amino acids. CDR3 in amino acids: CSVRWGRTGELFF. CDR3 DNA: TGCAGCGTTCGGTGGGGAAGGACCGGGGAGCTGTTTTTT.

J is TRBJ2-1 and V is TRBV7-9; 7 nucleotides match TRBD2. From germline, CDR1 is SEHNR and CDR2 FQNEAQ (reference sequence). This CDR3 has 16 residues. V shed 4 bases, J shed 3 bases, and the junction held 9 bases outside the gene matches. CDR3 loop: CASSSTSPTHYNEQFF. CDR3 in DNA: TGTGCCAGCAGCTCGACTAGCCCGACGCACTACAATGAGCAGTTCTTC.

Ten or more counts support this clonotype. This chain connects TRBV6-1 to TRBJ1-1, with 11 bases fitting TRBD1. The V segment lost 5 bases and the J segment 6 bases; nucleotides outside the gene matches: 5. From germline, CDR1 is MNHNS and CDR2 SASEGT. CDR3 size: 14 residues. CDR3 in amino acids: CASSRDRGWPEAFF. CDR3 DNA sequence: TGTGCCAGCAGTAGGGACAGGGGGTGGCCTGAAGCTTTCTTT.

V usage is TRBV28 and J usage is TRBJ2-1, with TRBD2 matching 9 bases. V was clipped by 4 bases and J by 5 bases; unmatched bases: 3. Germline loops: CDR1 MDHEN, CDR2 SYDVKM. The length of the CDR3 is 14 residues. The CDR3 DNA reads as TGTGCCAGCAGTTATCTAGCGGGAAACAATGAGCAGTTCTTC. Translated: CASSYLAGNNEQFF.

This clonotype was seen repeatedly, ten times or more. In DNA, the CDR3 is TGTGCCAGCAGCTTAAACCCCTACGAGCAGTACTTC. This codes for CASSLNPYEQYF. The rearrangement links TRBV7-9 to TRBJ2-7; D unresolved. The CDR3 sequence is 12 residues long. With 2 bases removed from V and 2 bases from J, the gap between germline ends came to 4 bases. The germline V gene encodes CDR1 SEHNR and CDR2 FQNEAQ (reference sequence). Full variable domain (missing parts from reference TRBV7-9 and TRBJ2-7): DTGVSQNPRHKITKRGQNVTFRCDPISEHNRLYWYRQTLGQGPEFLTYFQNEAQLEKSRLLSDRFSAERPKGSFSTLEIQRTEQGDSAMYLCASSLNPYEQYFGPGTRLTVT.